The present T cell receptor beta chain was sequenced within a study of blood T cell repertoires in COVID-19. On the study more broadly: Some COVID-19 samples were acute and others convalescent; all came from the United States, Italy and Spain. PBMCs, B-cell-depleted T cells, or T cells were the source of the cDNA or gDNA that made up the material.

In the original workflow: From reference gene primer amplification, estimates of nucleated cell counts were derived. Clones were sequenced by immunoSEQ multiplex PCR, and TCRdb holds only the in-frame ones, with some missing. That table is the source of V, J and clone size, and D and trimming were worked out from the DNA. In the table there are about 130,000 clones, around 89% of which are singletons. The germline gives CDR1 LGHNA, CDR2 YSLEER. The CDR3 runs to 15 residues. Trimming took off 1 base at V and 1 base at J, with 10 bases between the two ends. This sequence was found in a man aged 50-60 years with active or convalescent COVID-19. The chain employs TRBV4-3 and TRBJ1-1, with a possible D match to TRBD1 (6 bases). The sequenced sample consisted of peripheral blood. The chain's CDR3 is CASSQGGQRNTEAFF. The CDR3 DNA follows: TGCGCCAGCAGCCAAGGTGGACAGAGGAACACTGAAGCTTTCTTT.